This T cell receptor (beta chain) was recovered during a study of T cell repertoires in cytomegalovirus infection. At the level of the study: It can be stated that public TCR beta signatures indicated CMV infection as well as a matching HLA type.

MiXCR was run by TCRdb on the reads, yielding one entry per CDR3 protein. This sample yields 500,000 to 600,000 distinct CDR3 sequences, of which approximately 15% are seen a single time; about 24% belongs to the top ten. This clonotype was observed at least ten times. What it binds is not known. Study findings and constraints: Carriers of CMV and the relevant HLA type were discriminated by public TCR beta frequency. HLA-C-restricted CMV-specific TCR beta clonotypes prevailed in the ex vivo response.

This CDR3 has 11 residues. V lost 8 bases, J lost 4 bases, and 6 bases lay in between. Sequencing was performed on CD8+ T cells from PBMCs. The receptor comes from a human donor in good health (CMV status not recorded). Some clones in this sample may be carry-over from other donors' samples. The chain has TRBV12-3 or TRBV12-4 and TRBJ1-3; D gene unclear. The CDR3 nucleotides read TGTGCCAGCGTTTACGGAAACACCATATATTTT. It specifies CASVYGNTIYF.